The 17 T cell receptor beta chains presented below share a single source sample, sequenced in a study of cytomegalovirus exposure and HLA in healthy donors. The PCR employed 60 Vbeta primers together with 13 Jbeta primers. Clones were read by immunoSEQ multiplex PCR, and TCRdb kept only the in-frame ones, dropping some. In the table there are under 150,000 clones, almost 80% of which are singletons. The sample comprised PBMCs. All receptors come from a woman aged 40 to 55 in good health and CMV-seropositive.

This sequence joins TRBV2 and TRBJ1-5; TRBD1 aligns across 9 bases. The junction had 3 bases not matched to a gene; V was cut back by 6 bases and J by 0 bases. This CDR3 comprises 15 residues. Germline V CDR1 and CDR2: SNHLY, FYNNEI. Here the CDR3 reads CASRGQGHSNQPQHF. Here the CDR3 DNA reads TGTGCCAGCAGGGGACAGGGACATAGCAATCAGCCCCAGCATTTT.

A single count supports this clone. The CDR3 DNA sequence: TGTGCCAGCAGTTCCCCGGGACTAGCTACCGTTACGCAGTATTTT. Protein product: CASSSPGLATVTQYF. The chain employs TRBV28 and TRBJ2-3; 9 bases agree with TRBD2. CDR1 and CDR2 (germline): MDHEN, SYDVKM. This CDR3 region has 15 residues. V lost 4 bases, J lost 8 bases, and 10 bases stayed unmatched.

This clone was detected a few times. The genes are TRBV4-1 and TRBJ1-1, with D possibly being TRBD1 (6 bases). The CDR3 spans 15 residues. The V gene lost 1 base and the J gene lost 0 bases, with 9 bases spanning the gap. CDR1 is MGHRA and CDR2 is YSYEKL in the germline V gene. The CDR3 region has the DNA TGCGCCAGCAGCCAAGTTGACAGGATGAACACTGAAGCTTTCTTT. Its translation: CASSQVDRMNTEAFF.

The chain has TRBV2 and TRBJ2-2, with 11 bases that match TRBD2. V was pared by 5 bases and J by 7 bases, with 6 bases of the junction left unmatched. CDR3 length equals 15 residues. Looked up from germline, CDR1 is SNHLY and CDR2 is FYNNEI. CDR3 region: CASSQSSGGVGELFF. CDR3 coding DNA: TGTGCCAGCAGTCAAAGTAGCGGGGGGGTCGGGGAGCTGTTTTTT.

The genes are TRBV4-1 and TRBJ2-3; the match to TRBD2 covers 8 bases. CDR1 is MGHRA and CDR2 is YSYEKL in the germline V gene. Germline trimming cut 4 bases from V and 6 bases from J; bases unmatched to any gene: 9. The CDR3 length is 15 residues. The CDR3 DNA reads TGCGCCAGCAGCCGAGGGACTAGTTCCATGGATACGCAGTATTTT. Its translation is CASSRGTSSMDTQYF.

The rearrangement joins TRBV5-1 to TRBJ1-2; D ambiguous. The CDR3 has 15 residues. CDR1 and CDR2 from the germline V gene are SGHRS and YFSETQ. The V end lost 0 bases, the J end lost 3 bases, and 12 bases lay between the germline ends. The CDR3 sequence: CASSLAGGNDYGYTF. CDR3 bases: TGCGCCAGCAGCTTGGCAGGAGGGAACGACTATGGCTACACCTTC.

The V and J genes are TRBV19 and TRBJ1-4, with a weak D call TRBD1 (6 bases). Germline CDR1 reads LNHDA; CDR2 reads SQIVND (reference sequence). The CDR3 is 14 residues long. V lost 5 bases and J lost 5, with 12 bases in between. CDR3 loop: CASSEQGSNEKLFF. As DNA, the CDR3 is TGTGCCAGTAGTGAACAGGGTTCAAATGAAAAACTGTTTTTT.

A note on this clone: Other DNA sequences in this sample translate to the same CDR3. CDR3 coding DNA: TGTGCCAGCAGCTCACTTGTAACGCAGGGTCTCGTTGAAGCTTTCTTT. Translating it yields CASSSLVTQGLVEAFF. The chain joins TRBV5-6 to TRBJ1-1; a possible D gene is TRBD1 (5 bases). Trimming removed 3 bases from V and 7 bases from J, with 22 bases in between. Per germline, CDR1 SGHDT and CDR2 YYEEEE. This CDR3 is built from 16 residues.

V is TRBV4-1 and J is TRBJ2-2, with D possibly being TRBD1 (5 bases). CDR3 size: 14 residues. Germline-derived CDR1 and CDR2 are MGHRA and YSYEKL. Between the trimmed V and J ends, which lost 8 bases and 6 bases, there was a span of 16 bases. Here the CDR3 reads CASRPRTTAGELFF. The CDR3 DNA reads as TGCGCCAGCCGTCCTCGGACAACCGCCGGGGAGCTGTTTTTT.

The chain employs TRBV5-6 and TRBJ1-3; D uncertain. Germline V gene sequence: CDR1 SGHDT, CDR2 YYEEEE. The CDR3 is made up of 14 amino acids. V was pared by 0 bases and J by 2 bases, with 6 bases between. CDR3 DNA sequence: TGTGCCAGCAGCTTGGAAGCCACTGGAAACACCATATATTTT. This codes for CASSLEATGNTIYF.

This chain uses TRBV7-6 with TRBJ2-7; 7 bases are a match to TRBD2. The ends lost 3 bases at V and 6 bases at J; junction bases unmatched: 5. CDR3 length equals 13 residues. Germline CDR1 and CDR2: SGHVS and FNYEAQ. The CDR3 DNA follows: TGTGCCAGCAGCTTGGCCGGACTAGGCGAGCAGTACTTC. It codes for CASSLAGLGEQYF.

CDR3 sequence: CASSYSGGARDTQYF. CDR3 nucleotides: TGTGCCAGCTCATATAGCGGGGGGGCACGAGATACGCAGTATTTT. The chain has TRBV18 and TRBJ2-3, with 11 positions matching TRBD2. V was pared by 5 bases and J by 5 bases, with 6 bases of the junction left unmatched. CDR1 and CDR2 from the germline V gene are KGHSH and LQKENI. This CDR3 is built from 15 residues.

The chain links TRBV7-3 to TRBJ2-1, with TRBD2 matching 7 bases. This CDR3 spans 14 amino acids. Germline V gene sequence: CDR1 SGHTA, CDR2 FQGTGA. J lost 5 bases, V lost 2 bases, and 3 bases had no gene match. The CDR3 DNA sequence: TGTGCCAGCAGCTTAGCGGGGGAGAACAATGAGCAGTTCTTC. It encodes CASSLAGENNEQFF.

The chain recombines TRBV28 with TRBJ1-4, with 7 bases aligning to TRBD1. Trimming at V came to 1 base and at J to 0 bases, leaving 5 bases not matched to a gene. Germline loops: CDR1 MDHEN, CDR2 SYDVKM. There are 17 residues in the CDR3. The CDR3 sequence is CASSLSHRGATNEKLFF. Here the CDR3 DNA reads TGTGCCAGCAGTTTATCCCACAGGGGTGCAACTAATGAAAAACTGTTTTTT.

This chain joins TRBV5-4 and TRBJ1-4, with 7 bases lining up with TRBD1. The ends lost 4 bases at V and 7 bases at J; junction bases unmatched: 13. Germline CDR1 and CDR2: SGHNT and YYREEE (reference sequence). The length of the CDR3 is 16 residues. The CDR3 here is CASSRSGQSGGEKLFF. In nucleotides, the CDR3 is TGTGCCAGCAGCCGATCGGGACAGAGTGGAGGTGAAAAACTGTTTTTT.

The chain employs TRBV28 and TRBJ2-1, with 14 positions matching TRBD2. Germline CDR1 reads MDHEN; CDR2 reads SYDVKM. Unmatched junction bases numbered 9, after V lost 1 base and J lost 4 bases. The CDR3 contains 19 residues. The CDR3, as DNA: TGTGCCAGCAGTTTATTCCCCGGGACTAGCGGGGGAGAATACAATGAGCAGTTCTTC. This sequence encodes CASSLFPGTSGGEYNEQFF.

This clone was seen a few times. The J gene is TRBJ2-7, the V gene TRBV28; 8 nucleotides align to TRBD1. Germline V gives CDR1 MDHEN, CDR2 SYDVKM. V gave up 2 bases and J gave up 3 bases; unmatched junction bases: 12. The CDR3 sequence is 17 residues long. CDR3 region: CASSLGRWQGASYEQYF. The DNA for the CDR3 is TGTGCCAGCAGTTTAGGACGTTGGCAGGGGGCGAGCTACGAGCAGTACTTC.